This TCR beta chain was obtained from a study of blood T cell repertoires in COVID-19. For the study at large: Samples of COVID-19 (acute and convalescent) were obtained from the United States, Italy and Spain. The cDNA or gDNA used as material had been derived from T cells, B-cell-depleted T cells, or PBMCs.

The germline CDR1 and CDR2 sequences are LNHDA and SQIVND (reference sequence). CDR3 size: 16 residues. The ends lost 5 bases at V and 2 bases at J; junction bases unmatched: 4. In the source study's methods: The authors estimated nucleated cell counts from reference gene primer amplification. Method: immunoSEQ multiplex PCR; TCRdb's copy keeps in-frame clones and lacks some. V, J and clone size derive from that table, while D and trimming were established from the DNA sequence. The sample has 250,000 to 300,000 clones; under 90% are singletons. This clone has a single count. V is TRBV19 and J is TRBJ2-3; 13 bases are a match to TRBD2. This clonotype was obtained from a woman aged 55-70 years with active or convalescent COVID-19. Sequenced: peripheral blood. The CDR3 here is CASSVTSGGATDTQYF. The CDR3 DNA sequence: TGTGCCAGTAGTGTTACTAGCGGGGGGGCCACAGATACGCAGTATTTT.